This TCR beta chain was captured in a study of cytomegalovirus exposure and HLA in healthy donors. The donors were members of the validation cohort comprising some 130 subjects, separate from the approximately 630-subject first cohort. Method: immunoSEQ multiplex PCR; TCRdb's copy keeps in-frame clones and lacks some. Found here are about 130,000 clones, about 95% of them singletons; the top ten hold 1.5% to 2%. Note on this clone: The antigen is unknown. The identical CDR3 is also encoded by other nucleotide sequences in the sample.

General study findings and limits: Specificity for CMV antigens was confirmed in vitro for three of the CMV-associated chains.

This CDR3 is built from 16 residues. Germline V gives CDR1 SGHRS, CDR2 YFSETQ. Trimming at V came to 0 bases and at J to 1 base, leaving 2 bases not matched to a gene. The material sequenced was PBMCs. The source is a man aged 18 to 30 in good health and CMV-seropositive. The J gene is TRBJ2-3, the V gene TRBV5-1; TRBD2 aligns across 10 bases. CDR3 sequence reads: CASSLGGTSGTDTQYF. Here the CDR3 DNA reads TGCGCCAGCAGCTTGGGGGGGACTAGCGGCACAGATACGCAGTATTTT.